The clone carrying this T cell receptor (beta chain) showed up just a few times. TCRdb's table, derived via immunoSEQ multiplex PCR, lists solely in-frame clones and lacks some. The data contain about 230,000 clones, around 84% of them singletons. The CDR3 length is 16 residues. Germline loops: CDR1 LGHNA, CDR2 YSLEER. J lost 6 bases, V lost 2 bases, and 5 bases had no gene match. This sample stems from a study of blood T cell repertoires in COVID-19. The sequenced material came from peripheral blood. The chain uses TRBV4-3 and TRBJ2-1; TRBD2 matches 12 bases. The sequence came from a man aged 50 to 60 with COVID-19, enrolled during active disease. The CDR3 spells CASSQTPSGGANEQFF. CDR3 in DNA: TGCGCCAGCAGCCAAACCCCTAGCGGGGGGGCCAATGAGCAGTTCTTC.